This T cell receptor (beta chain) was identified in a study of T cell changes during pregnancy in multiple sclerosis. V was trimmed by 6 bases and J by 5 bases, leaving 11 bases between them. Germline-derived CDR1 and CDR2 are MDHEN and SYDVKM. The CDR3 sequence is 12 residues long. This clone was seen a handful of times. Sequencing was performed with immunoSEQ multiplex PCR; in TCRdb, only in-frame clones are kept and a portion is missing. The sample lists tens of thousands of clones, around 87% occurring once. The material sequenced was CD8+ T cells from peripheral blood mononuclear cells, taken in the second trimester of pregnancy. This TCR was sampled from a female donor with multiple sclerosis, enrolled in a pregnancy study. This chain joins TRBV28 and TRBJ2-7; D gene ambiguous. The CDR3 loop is CASSPGEDEQYF. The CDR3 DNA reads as TGTGCCAGCAGCCCCGGAGAGGACGAGCAGTACTTC.